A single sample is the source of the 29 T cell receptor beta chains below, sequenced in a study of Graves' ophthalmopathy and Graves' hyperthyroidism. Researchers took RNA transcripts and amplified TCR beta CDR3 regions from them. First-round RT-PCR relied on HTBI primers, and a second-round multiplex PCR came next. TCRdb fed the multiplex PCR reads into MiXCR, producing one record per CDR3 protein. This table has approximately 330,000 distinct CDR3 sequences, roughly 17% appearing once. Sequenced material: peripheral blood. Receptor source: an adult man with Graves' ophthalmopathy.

The DNA of the CDR3 is TGTGCCAGCAGCCAAGAAATAAACTATGGCTACACCTTC. It yields the protein CASSQEINYGYTF. The genes are TRBV14 and TRBJ1-2; no definite D call. Germline CDR1 SGHDN, CDR2 FVKESK. The CDR3 has 13 amino acids. V was shortened by 0 bases and J by 2 bases, with 4 bases between the two germline ends.

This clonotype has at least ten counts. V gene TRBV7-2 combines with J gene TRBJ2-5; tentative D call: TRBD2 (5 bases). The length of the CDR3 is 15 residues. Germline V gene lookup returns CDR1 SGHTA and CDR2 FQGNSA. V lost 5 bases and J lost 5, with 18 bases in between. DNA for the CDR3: TGTGCCAGCAGCCTTAACGGGGTGCTAGGCGAGACCCAGTACTTC. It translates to CASSLNGVLGETQYF.

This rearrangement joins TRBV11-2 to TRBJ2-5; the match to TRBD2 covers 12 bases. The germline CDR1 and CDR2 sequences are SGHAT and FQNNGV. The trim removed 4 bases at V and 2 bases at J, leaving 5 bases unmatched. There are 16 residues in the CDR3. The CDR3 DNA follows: TGTGCCAGCAGCTCGACTAGCGGGAGTCGTCAAGAGACCCAGTACTTC. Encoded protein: CASSSTSGSRQETQYF.

The DNA for the CDR3 is TGTGCCAGCACCCGCACAGATACGCAGTATTTT. It is translated as CASTRTDTQYF. V and J are TRBV6-1 and TRBJ2-3; D remains ambiguous. The CDR3 totals 11 residues. V shed 7 bases and J shed 1 base, with 3 bases lying between them. Germline CDR1 is MNHNS and CDR2 is SASEGT.

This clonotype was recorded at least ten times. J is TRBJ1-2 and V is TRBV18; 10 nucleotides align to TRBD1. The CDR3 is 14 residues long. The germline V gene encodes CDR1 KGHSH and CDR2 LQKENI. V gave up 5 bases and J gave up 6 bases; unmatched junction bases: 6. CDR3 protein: CASSTTGGADGYTF. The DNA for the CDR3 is TGTGCCAGCTCAACGACAGGGGGCGCGGATGGCTACACCTTC.

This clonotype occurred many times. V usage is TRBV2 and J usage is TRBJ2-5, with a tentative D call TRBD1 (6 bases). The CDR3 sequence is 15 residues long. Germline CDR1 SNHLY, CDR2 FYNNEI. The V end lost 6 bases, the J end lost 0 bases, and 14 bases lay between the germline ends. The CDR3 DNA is TGTGCCAGCAGGATACAGGGAGTGGACCAAGAGACCCAGTACTTC. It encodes CASRIQGVDQETQYF.

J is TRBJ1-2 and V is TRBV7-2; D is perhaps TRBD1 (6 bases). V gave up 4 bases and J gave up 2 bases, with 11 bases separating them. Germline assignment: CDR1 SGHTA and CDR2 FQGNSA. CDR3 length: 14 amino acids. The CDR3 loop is CASSSGTRNYGYTF. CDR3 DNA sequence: TGTGCCAGCAGCTCCGGGACACGAAACTATGGCTACACCTTC.

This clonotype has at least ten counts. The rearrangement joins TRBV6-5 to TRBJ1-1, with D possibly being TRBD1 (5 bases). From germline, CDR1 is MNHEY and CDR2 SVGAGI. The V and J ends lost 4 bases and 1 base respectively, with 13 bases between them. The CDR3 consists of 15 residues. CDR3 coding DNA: TGTGCCAGCAGTTTTGGGGGGGAGACGAACACTGAAGCTTTCTTT. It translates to CASSFGGETNTEAFF.

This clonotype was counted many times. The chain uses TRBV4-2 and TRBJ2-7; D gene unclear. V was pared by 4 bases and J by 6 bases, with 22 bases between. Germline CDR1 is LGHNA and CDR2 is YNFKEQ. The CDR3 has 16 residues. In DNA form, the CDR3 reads TGTGCCAGCAGCCTACCCCCCGGTGAGTCCCACGGCGAGCAGTACTTC. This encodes CASSLPPGESHGEQYF.

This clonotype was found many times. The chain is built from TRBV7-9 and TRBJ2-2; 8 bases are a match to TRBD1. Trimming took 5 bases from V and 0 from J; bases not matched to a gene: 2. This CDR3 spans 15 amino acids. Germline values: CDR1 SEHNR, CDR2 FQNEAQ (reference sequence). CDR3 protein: CASSPDRANTGELFF. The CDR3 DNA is TGTGCCAGCAGCCCGGACAGGGCGAACACCGGGGAGCTGTTTTTT. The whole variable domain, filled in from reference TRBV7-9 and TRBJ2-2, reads DTGVSQNPRHKITKRGQNVTFRCDPISEHNRLYWYRQTLGQGPEFLTYFQNEAQLEKSRLLSDRFSAERPKGSFSTLEIQRTEQGDSAMYLCASSPDRANTGELFFGEGSRLTVL.

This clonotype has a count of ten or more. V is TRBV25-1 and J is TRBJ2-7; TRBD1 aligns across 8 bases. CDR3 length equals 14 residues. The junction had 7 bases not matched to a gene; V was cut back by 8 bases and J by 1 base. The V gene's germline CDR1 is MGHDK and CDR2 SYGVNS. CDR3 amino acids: CASQRQGTSYEQYF. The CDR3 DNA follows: TGTGCCAGCCAAAGACAGGGGACTTCCTACGAGCAGTACTTC.

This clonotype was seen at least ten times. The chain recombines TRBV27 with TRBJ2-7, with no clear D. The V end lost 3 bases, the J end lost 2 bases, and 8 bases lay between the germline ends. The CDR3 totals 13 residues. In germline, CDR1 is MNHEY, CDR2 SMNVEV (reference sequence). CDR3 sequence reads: CASSFDPAYEQYF. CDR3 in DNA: TGTGCCAGCAGTTTTGACCCAGCCTACGAGCAGTACTTC.

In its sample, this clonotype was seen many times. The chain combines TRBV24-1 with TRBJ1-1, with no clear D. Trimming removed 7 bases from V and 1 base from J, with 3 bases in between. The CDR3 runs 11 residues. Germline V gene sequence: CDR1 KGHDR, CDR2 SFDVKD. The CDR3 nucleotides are TGTGCCACCAGGCAGAACACTGAAGCTTTCTTT. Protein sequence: CATRQNTEAFF.

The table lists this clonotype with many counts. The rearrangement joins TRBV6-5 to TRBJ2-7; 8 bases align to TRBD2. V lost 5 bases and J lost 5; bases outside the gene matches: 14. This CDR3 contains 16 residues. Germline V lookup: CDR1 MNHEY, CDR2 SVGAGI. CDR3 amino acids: CASSNQRTSPSHEQYF. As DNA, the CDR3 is TGTGCCAGCAGTAACCAACGGACTAGCCCGTCCCACGAGCAGTACTTC.

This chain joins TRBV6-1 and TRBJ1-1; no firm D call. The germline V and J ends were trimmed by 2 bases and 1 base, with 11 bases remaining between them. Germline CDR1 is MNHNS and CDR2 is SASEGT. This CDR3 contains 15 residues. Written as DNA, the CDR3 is TGTGCCAGCAGTGAATCAGGCAGCTGGAACACTGAAGCTTTCTTT. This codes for CASSESGSWNTEAFF.

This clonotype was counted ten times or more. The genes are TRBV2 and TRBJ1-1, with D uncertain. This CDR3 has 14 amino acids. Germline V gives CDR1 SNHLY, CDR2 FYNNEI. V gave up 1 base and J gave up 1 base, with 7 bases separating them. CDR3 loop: CASSEGKWNTEAFF. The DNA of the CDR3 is TGTGCCAGCAGTGAAGGGAAATGGAACACTGAAGCTTTCTTT.

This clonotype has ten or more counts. CDR3 in amino acids: CASSLPGRVFYEQYF. The CDR3 coding sequence is TGTGCCAGCAGCTTACCGGGACGGGTTTTCTACGAGCAGTACTTC. This rearrangement joins TRBV7-9 to TRBJ2-7, with D perhaps being TRBD1 or TRBD2 (5 bases each). The CDR3 runs to 15 residues. Trimming removed 2 bases at V and 3 bases at J, with 14 bases between. CDR1 SEHNR and CDR2 FQNEAQ come from the germline V gene (reference sequence).

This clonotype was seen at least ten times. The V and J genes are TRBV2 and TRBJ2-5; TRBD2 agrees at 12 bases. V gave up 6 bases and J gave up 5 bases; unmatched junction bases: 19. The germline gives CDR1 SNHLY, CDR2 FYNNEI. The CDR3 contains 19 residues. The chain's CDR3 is CASRDVAGTSGFRVETQYF. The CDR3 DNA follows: TGTGCCAGCAGGGACGTTGCCGGGACTAGCGGGTTCAGGGTTGAGACCCAGTACTTC.

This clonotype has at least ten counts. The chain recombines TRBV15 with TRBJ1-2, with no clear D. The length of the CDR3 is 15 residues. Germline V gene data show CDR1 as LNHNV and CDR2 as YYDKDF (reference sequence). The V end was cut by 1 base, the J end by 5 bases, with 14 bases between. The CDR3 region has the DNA TGTGCCACCAGCAGAGGATGGGAGAGAAGTTATGGCTACACCTTC. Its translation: CATSRGWERSYGYTF.

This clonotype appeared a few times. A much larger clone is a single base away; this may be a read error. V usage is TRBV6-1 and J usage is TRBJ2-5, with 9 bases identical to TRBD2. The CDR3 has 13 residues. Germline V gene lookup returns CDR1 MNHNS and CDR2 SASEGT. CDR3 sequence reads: CASSVAGGETPHF. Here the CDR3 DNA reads TGTGCCAGCAGTGTGGCGGGAGGGGAGACCCCGCACTTC.

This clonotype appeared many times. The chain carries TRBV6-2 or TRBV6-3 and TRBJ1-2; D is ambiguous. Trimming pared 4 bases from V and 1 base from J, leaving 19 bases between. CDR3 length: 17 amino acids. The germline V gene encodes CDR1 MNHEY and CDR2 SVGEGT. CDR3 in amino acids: CASSSFNDGRRNYGYTF. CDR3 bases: TGTGCCAGCAGTTCTTTTAACGACGGACGACGTAACTATGGCTACACCTTC.

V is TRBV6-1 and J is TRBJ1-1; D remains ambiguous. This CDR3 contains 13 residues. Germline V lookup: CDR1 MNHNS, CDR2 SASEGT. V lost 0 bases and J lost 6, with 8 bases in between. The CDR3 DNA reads TGTGCCAGCAGTGAAGCTGGTTACGCTGAAGCTTTCTTT. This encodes CASSEAGYAEAFF.

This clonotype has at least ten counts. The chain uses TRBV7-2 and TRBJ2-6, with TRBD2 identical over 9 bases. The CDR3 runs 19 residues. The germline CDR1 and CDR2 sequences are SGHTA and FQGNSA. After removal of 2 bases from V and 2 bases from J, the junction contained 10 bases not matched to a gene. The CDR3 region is CASSLPARGGRTGANVLTF. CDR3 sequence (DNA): TGTGCCAGCAGCTTACCAGCGCGGGGGGGTAGGACTGGGGCCAACGTCCTGACTTTC.

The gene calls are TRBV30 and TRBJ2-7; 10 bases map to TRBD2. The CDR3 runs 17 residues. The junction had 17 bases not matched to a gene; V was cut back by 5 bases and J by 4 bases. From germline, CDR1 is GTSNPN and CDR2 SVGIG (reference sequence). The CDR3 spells CAWGGTTGLAADYEQYF. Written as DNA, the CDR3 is TGTGCCTGGGGTGGAACAACAGGACTAGCGGCTGATTACGAGCAGTACTTC.

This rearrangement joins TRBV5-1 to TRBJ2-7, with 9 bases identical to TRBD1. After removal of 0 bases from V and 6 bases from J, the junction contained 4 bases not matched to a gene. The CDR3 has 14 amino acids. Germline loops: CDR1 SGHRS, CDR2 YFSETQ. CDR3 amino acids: CASSLAGTGSEQYF. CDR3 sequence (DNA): TGCGCCAGCAGCTTGGCCGGGACAGGGAGCGAGCAGTACTTC.

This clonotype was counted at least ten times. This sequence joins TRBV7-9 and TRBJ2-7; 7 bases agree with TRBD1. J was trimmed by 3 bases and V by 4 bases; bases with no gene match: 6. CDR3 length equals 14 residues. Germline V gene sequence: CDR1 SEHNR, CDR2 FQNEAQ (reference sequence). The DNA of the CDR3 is TGTGCCAGCAGCTCCCTAGACAGGGACTACGAGCAGTACTTC. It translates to CASSSLDRDYEQYF.

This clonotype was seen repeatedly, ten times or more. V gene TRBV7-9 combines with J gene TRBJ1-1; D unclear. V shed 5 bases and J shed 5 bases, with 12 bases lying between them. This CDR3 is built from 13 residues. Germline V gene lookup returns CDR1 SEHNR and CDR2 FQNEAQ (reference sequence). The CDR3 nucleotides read TGTGCCAGCAGCGCTGACCCCGCGACTGAAGCTTTCTTT. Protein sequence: CASSADPATEAFF.

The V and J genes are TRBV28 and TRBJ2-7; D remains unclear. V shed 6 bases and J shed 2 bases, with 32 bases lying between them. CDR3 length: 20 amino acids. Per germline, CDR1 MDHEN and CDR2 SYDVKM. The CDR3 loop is CASSFVSFAPRKRMTYEQYF. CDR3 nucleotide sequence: TGTGCCAGCAGCTTTGTATCCTTTGCTCCCCGCAAACGGATGACCTACGAGCAGTACTTC.

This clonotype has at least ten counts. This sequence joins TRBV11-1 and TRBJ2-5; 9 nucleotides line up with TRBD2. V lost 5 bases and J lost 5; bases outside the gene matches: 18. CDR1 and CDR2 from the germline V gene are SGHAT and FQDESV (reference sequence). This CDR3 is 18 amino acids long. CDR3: CASSNSGSKFSLSETQYF. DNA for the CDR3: TGTGCCAGCAGCAATAGCGGGAGCAAGTTTAGTCTATCGGAGACCCAGTACTTC.